This T cell receptor beta chain originates from a study of OX40 agonist ivuxolimab in advanced cancers. Whole-study context: Intravenous ivuxolimab was administered to patients every 2 weeks at 0.01 to 10 mg/kg. Previous treatment with anti-PD-1, anti-PD-L1 or anti-CTLA-4 therapy was allowed; over 35% had received some.

This clone has more than one count but fewer than ten. The antigen is undetermined. In the same sample, other DNA sequences code for this CDR3. Findings of the study overall: Part of the nonresponder group also had normalized T-cell clonal expansion that was low.

Some clones are missing from TCRdb's copy, which holds only in-frame ones; the method was immunoSEQ multiplex PCR. The sample shows tens of thousands of clones, approximately 86% of them seen only once. The CDR3 runs to 10 residues. Trimming took off 5 bases at V and 5 bases at J, with 4 bases between the two ends. Germline CDR1 SEHNR, CDR2 FQNEAQ (reference sequence). The input for sequencing was CD4+ or CD8+ T cells sorted from blood, taken in a trial of the OX40 agonist ivuxolimab. The sequence derives from an adult with an advanced solid tumor such as melanoma, head and neck, liver or kidney cancer. The chain recombines TRBV7-9 with TRBJ2-7, with D unclear. As DNA, the CDR3 is TGTGCCAGCAGCCCCGACGAGCAGTACTTC. Protein sequence: CASSPDEQYF. Looking up the rest from reference TRBV7-9 and TRBJ2-7 gives the full variable domain: DTGVSQNPRHKITKRGQNVTFRCDPISEHNRLYWYRQTLGQGPEFLTYFQNEAQLEKSRLLSDRFSAERPKGSFSTLEIQRTEQGDSAMYLCASSPDEQYFGPGTRLTVT.